Described below is a single TCR beta chain sequence and its context. This specimen comes from a study of control samples from healthy donors and cancer patients. The CDR3 runs to 15 residues. Germline lookup yields CDR1 ENHRY and CDR2 SYGVKD. Trimming removed 3 bases from V and 5 bases from J; junction bases left unmatched: 6. The data were produced by immunoSEQ multiplex PCR, yet TCRdb's version contains in-frame clones alone and is incomplete. The sample carries about 92,000 clones, about four fifths recorded once. Sequencing input: blood. V gene TRBV10-3 combines with J gene TRBJ2-3; 9 bases are a match to TRBD1. The source of this sequence is a woman aged 55 to 70 in good health. The CDR3: CAISDGTGFGDTQYF. The CDR3 region has the DNA TGTGCCATCAGTGACGGGACAGGGTTTGGAGATACGCAGTATTTT.